The clone carrying this T cell receptor (beta chain) has a handful of counts. Its target is not known. The sample comes from a study of response to subunit inactivated influenza vaccine. A single record per CDR3 protein comes from TCRdb applying MiXCR to the RT-PCR reads. The repertoire holds around 540,000 distinct CDR3 sequences, with roughly 10% as singletons. Study-level findings and limits: Authors suggested few new T cells are recruited by each seasonal influenza vaccination.

The material sequenced was PBMCs from blood, taken on the day of vaccination. This receptor was obtained from a man aged 45-65 years who received an inactivated influenza vaccine.

This CDR3 reads CASSHLAGTEAFF. In DNA form, the CDR3 reads TGTGCCAGCAGTCACCTGGCGGGTACTGAAGCTTTCTTT. V is TRBV27 and J is TRBJ1-1; the D is unclear. V shed 5 bases and J shed 5 bases, with 12 bases lying between them. The length of the CDR3 is 13 residues. The germline V gene has CDR1 MNHEY and CDR2 SMNVEV (reference sequence).